These 19 T cell receptor beta chains were sequenced from one sample in a study of T cell responses to AZD1222 COVID-19 vaccine. The data were produced by immunoSEQ multiplex PCR, yet TCRdb's version contains in-frame clones alone and is incomplete. The repertoire holds 150,000 to 180,000 clones, about 90% seen once, with 5% to 6% in the top ten. This specimen consisted of peripheral blood, obtained on day 0 of MenACWY control vaccination. Receptors originate from an adult in good health.

The chain uses TRBV11-2 and TRBJ2-1; no clear D. CDR3 size: 12 residues. Trimming took off 6 bases at V and 7 bases at J, with 10 bases between the two ends. The germline gives CDR1 SGHAT, CDR2 FQNNGV. The CDR3 is CASRRGPNEQFF. In DNA form, the CDR3 reads TGTGCCAGCAGACGCGGACCAAATGAGCAGTTCTTC.

The rearrangement joins TRBV18 to TRBJ1-4; 9 nucleotides line up with TRBD1. Unmatched junction bases numbered 6, after V lost 2 bases and J lost 5 bases. The germline V gene encodes CDR1 KGHSH and CDR2 LQKENI. The CDR3 loop spans 16 amino acids. The CDR3 region is CASSPITGGRNEKLFF. The CDR3 DNA reads TGTGCCAGCTCACCAATAACAGGGGGCAGGAATGAAAAACTGTTTTTT.

This clone was counted a few times. V gene TRBV6-5 combines with J gene TRBJ2-2; D ambiguous. Germline assignment: CDR1 MNHEY and CDR2 SVGAGI. The ends were cut back, 6 bases at V and 5 bases at J, with 10 bases in the middle. There are 13 residues in the CDR3. CDR3 DNA: TGTGCCAGCAGCCCCCTAGGAACCGGGGAGCTGTTTTTT. As protein: CASSPLGTGELFF.

The V and J genes are TRBV28 and TRBJ1-4; D is possibly TRBD1 (5 bases). V was clipped by 2 bases and J by 4 bases, with 8 bases between them. In germline, CDR1 is MDHEN, CDR2 SYDVKM. The CDR3 contains 14 residues. For the CDR3, the DNA is TGTGCCAGCAGTTTACAGGGCCTTAATGAAAAACTGTTTTTT. Protein product: CASSLQGLNEKLFF.

The J gene is TRBJ2-1, the V gene TRBV20-1, with D unresolved. Germline lookup yields CDR1 DFQATT and CDR2 SNEGSKA (reference sequence). With 3 bases removed from V and 7 bases from J, the gap between germline ends came to 7 bases. CDR3 length equals 11 residues. Written as DNA, the CDR3 is TGCAGTGCTAGCTCCCGAAATGAGCAGTTCTTC. This sequence encodes CSASSRNEQFF.

This clone was counted only a few times. The CDR3 protein is CASRGSVNTEAFF. DNA for the CDR3: TGTGCCAGCAGGGGATCGGTGAACACTGAAGCTTTCTTT. The genes are TRBV2 and TRBJ1-1; no definite D call. V was pared by 6 bases and J by 0 bases, with 8 bases between. Germline lookup yields CDR1 SNHLY and CDR2 FYNNEI. The CDR3 is made up of 13 amino acids.

This clone was observed once. The chain recombines TRBV4-3 with TRBJ2-7; 7 bases align to TRBD2. Losses at the gene ends were 6 bases for V and 2 bases for J; bases not matched to a gene: 16. Germline V CDR1 and CDR2: LGHNA, YSLEER. The length of the CDR3 is 17 residues. The CDR3 coding sequence is TGCGCCAGCAGTCGCAGCAAAAGCGGGAATCTACCCTACGAGCAGTACTTC. Protein: CASSRSKSGNLPYEQYF.

This sequence joins TRBV12-3 or TRBV12-4 and TRBJ2-5; no firm D call. Trimming took 3 bases from V and 1 from J, leaving 6 bases between them. The CDR3 runs to 13 residues. The CDR3 nucleotides are TGTGCCAGCAGTTTTGGGATCCAAGAGACCCAGTACTTC. Translation gives CASSFGIQETQYF.

This chain joins TRBV18 and TRBJ2-1; D may correspond to TRBD1 or TRBD2 (5 bases each). Per the germline V gene, CDR1 is KGHSH and CDR2 is LQKENI. Trimming left V 5 bases short and J 7 bases short, with 15 bases between. The CDR3 length is 14 residues. The chain's CDR3 is CASSLSRDPNEQFF. The DNA for the CDR3 is TGTGCCAGCTCATTATCCCGGGACCCTAATGAGCAGTTCTTC.

The sample holds a few counts of this clone. The chain combines TRBV19 with TRBJ1-5; unclear D gene. Germline lookup yields CDR1 LNHDA and CDR2 SQIVND (reference sequence). Trimming cost V 1 base and J 7 bases, with 8 bases left between them. The CDR3 contains 13 residues. In DNA, the CDR3 is TGTGCCAGTAGTATAGGGGCGGAACAGCCCCAGCATTTT. Protein product: CASSIGAEQPQHF.

The rearrangement joins TRBV3-1 (or the pseudogene TRBV3-2) to TRBJ2-4, with 8 bases matching TRBD1. Per the germline V gene, CDR1 is LGHDT and CDR2 is YNNKEL (reference sequence). The CDR3 extends over 15 amino acids. The ends lost 1 base at V and 7 bases at J; junction bases unmatched: 6. For the CDR3, the DNA is TGTGCCAGCAGCCAAGCCCGGACAGGGAATAACATTCAGTACTTC. Translation gives CASSQARTGNNIQYF.

The rearrangement uses TRBV21-1 and TRBJ1-5; TRBD1, as called in the table, went unchecked against the DNA. TRBV21-1 is a recognized pseudogene. This CDR3 is 15 amino acids long. The CDR3 sequence is CASKTWDSRNQPQHF. The CDR3, as DNA: TGTGCCAGCAAGACATGGGACAGCCGCAATCAGCCCCAGCATTTT.

The genes are TRBV6-2 or TRBV6-3 and TRBJ2-4; 7 bases line up with TRBD2. Trimming at V came to 6 bases and at J to 4 bases, leaving 9 bases not matched to a gene. Germline V gene sequence: CDR1 MNHEY, CDR2 SVGEGT. The CDR3 runs 15 residues. The CDR3, as DNA: TGTGCCAGCAGCCGCCGACTAGCCCAAAAAAACATTCAGTACTTC. Its translation: CASSRRLAQKNIQYF.

The chain employs TRBV7-8 and TRBJ1-5; the D gene is possibly TRBD1 (5 bases). The CDR3 covers 15 residues. With 1 base removed from V and 5 bases from J, the gap between germline ends came to 12 bases. CDR1 and CDR2 (germline): SGHVS, FQNEAQ. The CDR3 region is CASSLDVGGDQPQHF. As DNA, the CDR3 is TGTGCCAGCAGCTTAGACGTCGGGGGGGATCAGCCCCAGCATTTT.

The gene calls are TRBV19 and TRBJ1-5, with TRBD1 identical over 9 bases. Germline V gene sequence: CDR1 LNHDA, CDR2 SQIVND (reference sequence). The trim removed 11 bases at V and 6 bases at J, leaving 11 bases unmatched. The CDR3 loop spans 14 amino acids. The CDR3 here is CASDPRQGVQPQHF. Written as DNA, the CDR3 is TGTGCCTCCGATCCGAGACAGGGGGTTCAGCCCCAGCATTTT.

The chain combines TRBV3-1 (or the pseudogene TRBV3-2) with TRBJ1-2; 12 bases map to TRBD1. Germline CDR1 and CDR2: LGHDT and YNNKEL (reference sequence). The CDR3 contains 16 residues. V was clipped by 5 bases and J by 4 bases; unmatched bases: 8. The CDR3 protein is CASSYGTGGGVYGYTF. Written as DNA, the CDR3 is TGTGCCAGCAGCTACGGGACAGGGGGCGGCGTCTATGGCTACACCTTC.

V is TRBV30 and J is TRBJ1-2; the match to TRBD1 covers 11 bases. CDR3 size: 15 residues. Germline V lookup: CDR1 GTSNPN, CDR2 SVGIG (reference sequence). Trimming cost V 0 bases and J 4 bases; bases outside gene matches: 4. CDR3 in DNA: TGTGCCTGGAGTGTAGGACAGGGGGCCCTCTATGGCTACACCTTC. The encoded protein is CAWSVGQGALYGYTF.

The chain is built from TRBV28 and TRBJ2-6, with a tentative D call TRBD1 (6 bases). Per germline, CDR1 MDHEN and CDR2 SYDVKM. V lost 5 bases and J 3 bases, leaving 20 bases between the germline ends. CDR3 length: 18 amino acids. CDR3 amino acids: CASSPPITGSSGANVLTF. The CDR3 DNA follows: TGTGCCAGCAGTCCGCCTATCACAGGGTCAAGTGGGGCCAACGTCCTGACTTTC.

The chain recombines TRBV19 with TRBJ2-3; the D gene is possibly TRBD2 (6 bases). V was shortened by 5 bases and J by 1 base, with 10 bases between the two germline ends. The CDR3 runs to 14 residues. The germline CDR1 and CDR2 sequences are LNHDA and SQIVND (reference sequence). The CDR3 DNA follows: TGTGCCAGTAGTTCAGGGACTGGCACAGATACGCAGTATTTT. It translates to CASSSGTGTDTQYF.